What follows are 10 T cell receptor beta chains derived from one specimen sequenced in a study of cytomegalovirus exposure and HLA in healthy donors. 60 Vbeta and 13 Jbeta primers were used in PCR. Using immunoSEQ multiplex PCR, the repertoire was profiled, and TCRdb retains in-frame clones only, with some absent. The data contain approximately 130,000 clones, more than 70% of them seen just once; the ten biggest clones take up about 6.7%. The sequenced material came from PBMCs. The receptors derive from a woman between 25 and 40 years old in good health and CMV-seropositive.

J is TRBJ1-1 and V is TRBV5-6; no firm D call. Per the germline V gene, CDR1 is SGHDT and CDR2 is YYEEEE. The V gene lost 0 bases and the J gene lost 7 bases, with 7 bases spanning the gap. The CDR3 has 12 residues. The CDR3 protein is CASSLALREAFF. DNA for the CDR3: TGTGCCAGCAGCTTGGCCCTACGTGAAGCTTTCTTT. The variable domain in full, with the rest retrieved from reference TRBV5-6 and TRBJ1-1, is DAGVTQSPTHLIKTRGQQVTLRCSPKSGHDTVSWYQQALGQGPQFIFQYYEEEERQRGNFPDRFSGHQFPNYSSELNVNALLLGDSALYLCASSLALREAFFGQGTRLTVV.

The chain links TRBV5-1 to TRBJ2-1; 7 bases align to TRBD2. With 5 bases clipped from V and 4 bases from J, the junction kept 6 bases outside the gene matches. This CDR3 is built from 14 residues. CDR1 and CDR2 (germline): SGHRS, YFSETQ. CDR3 loop: CASRGAGPYNEQFF. The DNA of the CDR3 is TGCGCCAGCAGAGGAGCGGGACCTTACAATGAGCAGTTCTTC.

This chain connects TRBV7-8 to TRBJ1-1; maybe TRBD1 (5 bases). This CDR3 contains 11 residues. Germline CDR1 SGHVS, CDR2 FQNEAQ. V dropped 5 bases and J dropped 10 bases, with 11 bases sitting between them. This CDR3 reads CASSPGVGAFF. CDR3 bases: TGTGCCAGCAGCCCGGGGGTCGGAGCTTTCTTT.

This chain uses TRBV7-9 with TRBJ2-5; the match to TRBD1 covers 9 bases. From germline, CDR1 is SEHNR and CDR2 FQNEAQ (reference sequence). V lost 2 bases, J lost 4 bases, and 14 bases stayed unmatched. This CDR3 spans 18 amino acids. Written as DNA, the CDR3 is TGTGCCAGCAGCTTATTTGGGCGTCTGGGACAGGGTGGAGAGACCCAGTACTTC. It yields the protein CASSLFGRLGQGGETQYF.

The chain employs TRBV5-1 and TRBJ2-1, with D maybe TRBD1 (6 bases). CDR1 and CDR2 from the germline V gene are SGHRS and YFSETQ. The CDR3 has 14 residues. V was shortened by 2 bases and J by 6 bases, with 12 bases between the two germline ends. The CDR3 loop reads CASSLRGSGNEQFF. For the CDR3, the DNA is TGCGCCAGCAGCTTAAGGGGGTCGGGCAATGAGCAGTTCTTC.

The gene calls are TRBV7-8 and TRBJ2-7; 8 bases line up with TRBD1. V gave up 4 bases and J gave up 1 base; unmatched junction bases: 6. The V gene's germline CDR1 is SGHVS and CDR2 FQNEAQ. The length of the CDR3 is 15 residues. The CDR3 loop is CASSYGQGPSYEQYF. The DNA of the CDR3 is TGTGCCAGCAGCTACGGACAGGGACCGTCCTACGAGCAGTACTTC.

The V call is TRBV10-1, the J call TRBJ1-1; tentatively, D is TRBD1 (6 bases). Germline-derived CDR1 and CDR2 are WNHNN and SYGVQD (reference sequence). Trimming shortened V by 7 bases and J by 7 bases, and 16 bases separated the two germline ends. The CDR3 has 13 amino acids. CDR3 amino acids: CASKRREGGEAFF. DNA of the CDR3: TGCGCCAGCAAGCGAAGGGAGGGGGGTGAAGCTTTCTTT.

There are a few counts of this clone. This sequence joins TRBV5-1 and TRBJ2-1; D unresolved. The CDR3 covers 15 residues. Trimming took 2 bases from V and 8 from J, leaving 17 bases between them. Germline V gene lookup returns CDR1 SGHRS and CDR2 YFSETQ. The CDR3 nucleotides read TGCGCCAGCAGCTTCACCTCTACTATAGTCGATGAGCAGTTCTTC. This gives the protein CASSFTSTIVDEQFF. Looking up the rest from reference TRBV5-1 and TRBJ2-1 gives the full variable domain: KAGVTQTPRYLIKTRGQQVTLSCSPISGHRSVSWYQQTPGQGLQFLFEYFSETQRNKGNFPGRFSGRQFSNSRSEMNVSTLELGDSALYLCASSFTSTIVDEQFFGPGTRLTVL.

The chain couples TRBV28 to TRBJ2-1, with D perhaps TRBD1 (6 bases). Trimming took 1 base from V and 5 from J, leaving 15 bases between them. There are 16 residues in the CDR3. Per the germline V gene, CDR1 is MDHEN and CDR2 is SYDVKM. The CDR3 DNA reads as TGTGCCAGCAGTTTATCTGGCGGACAGCTTAACAATGAGCAGTTCTTC. Encoded protein: CASSLSGGQLNNEQFF.

J is TRBJ2-2 and V is TRBV7-6; 7 nucleotides align to TRBD2. V trimming: 0 bases; J trimming: 7 bases; junction bases outside the gene matches: 5. The CDR3 runs 15 residues. From germline, CDR1 is SGHVS and CDR2 FNYEAQ. The CDR3 coding sequence is TGTGCCAGCAGCTTAGCGGGGAGGGATCGCGGGGAGCTGTTTTTT. Its translation: CASSLAGRDRGELFF.